This T cell receptor (beta chain) is from a study of cytomegalovirus exposure and HLA in healthy donors. PCR primers comprised 60 Vbeta and 13 Jbeta primers. Generated by immunoSEQ multiplex PCR, the TCRdb table keeps only in-frame clones and is missing some. The repertoire holds about 160,000 clones, with just under 80% as singletons. Germline V CDR1 and CDR2: KGHSH, LQKENI. The CDR3 consists of 17 residues. V was pared by 3 bases and J by 9 bases, with 15 bases of the junction left unmatched. As regards this clone: Its antigen remains unidentified.

General study points: Reported performance of the classifier showed diagnosis of cytomegalovirus status with high specificity and sensitivity.

The source is a man younger than 45 in good health and CMV-seronegative. Specimen: PBMCs. The rearrangement uses TRBV18 and TRBJ2-1; 9 positions match TRBD2. The CDR3: CASSPTTISGGGGEQFF. The CDR3 DNA reads TGTGCCAGCTCACCTACCACCATTAGCGGGGGAGGGGGTGAGCAGTTCTTC.